This TCR beta chain is drawn from a study of CD8 T cells in Susac syndrome (dated by TCRdb to about 2019). In the study overall: The study used repertoire sequencing to test whether antigen drove CD8+ T cell activation and differentiation in Susac syndrome. The study compared CD8+ T cell repertoire clonality among roughly 12 healthy donors, about 14 Susac syndrome patients and roughly 16 multiple sclerosis patients. The paper as a whole reports these results and caveats: The study acknowledged that relatively few individuals were included in the TCR sequencing and HLA analysis.

Peripheral blood CD8+ and CD4+ T cells from healthy donors, Susac syndrome patients and multiple sclerosis patients were profiled by high-throughput TCR beta sequencing. The healthy donors served as controls matched for age and sex. Bulk CD8+ and CD4+ T cells were purified by magnetic negative isolation, while CD8+ TEMRA cells were enriched using FACS. Blood was collected in EDTA tubes and processed within 24 hours, with PBMCs isolated through density gradient centrifugation. PBMCs intended for TCR sequencing were cryopreserved in liquid nitrogen and thawed later in a water bath at 37 degrees C. Purity of sorted or isolated CD4+, CD8+ and CD8+ TEMRA cells was at least 90%. The CDR3 spans 15 residues, from the cysteine through the phenylalanine. The entry retains the CDR3 DNA only, 45 bases that are in frame from base 1. According to the germline V gene, CDR1 reads SGDLS and CDR2 reads YYNGEE. At the junction V is shortened by 3 bases and J by 2 bases; bases outside the gene matches: 3.

Comments on this clonotype: This clone's antigen is unknown. Base qualities are not at hand, and no much larger clone is one base apart.

RNA was extracted with the RNeasy kit and roughly 0.45 to 1 ug was reverse transcribed using random hexamers. TCR beta CDR3 regions were amplified with the immunoSEQ multiplex PCR assay covering 54 Vbeta and 13 Jbeta segments. PCR amplification bias was corrected by using a synthetic template baseline for primer optimization and computational correction. The authors' pipeline ran thus. Reads were assigned to V, D and J genes according to IMGT and analyzed in immunoSEQ Analyzer, with only productive sequences retained. To calculate clonality, Shannon entropy was normalized by log2 of the number of productive unique sequences and then subtracted from one. For each patient and control, public and private clones were evaluated within the 100 most prevalent clones. Clones were defined as Susac-specific if absent from the healthy and MS cohorts, from 1052 published viral clones and from other ImmuneACCESS disease sequences. TCRdb handled the public reads itself, with Q25 trimming in fastp and clone calling in MiXCR, and kept productive beta chains. Here each entry gathers all rows of one CDR3 protein and keeps the most common genes and DNA. TCRdb's processing, not the authors', yielded these V and J calls. For this sample there are around 80,000 distinct CDR3 sequences; roughly 94% appear just once. Roughly 0.27% of the sample goes to the ten largest clones.

The sequence is built from TRBV9 and TRBJ2-1; a stretch of 9 junction bases matches TRBD2. This clonotype was obtained from a human donor in good health. Source material: CD8+ T cells from PBMCs. Here the CDR3 is given as CASSAAGGAYNEQFF. In nucleotide form, the sequence is TGTGCCAGCAGCGCAGCGGGAGGTGCCTACAATGAGCAGTTCTTC.